Listed here is a single TCR beta chain. Original processing methods: Nucleated cell number was recorded as an estimate derived from reference gene primer amplification. The repertoire was sequenced with immunoSEQ multiplex PCR; TCRdb's copy has only in-frame clones and lacks some. For V, J and clone size, that table is used; D and trimming come from the DNA. The sample includes around 100,000 clones, roughly 79% of them seen just once. The data derive from a study of blood T cell repertoires in COVID-19. Study background: Spain, Italy and the United States supplied samples that represented acute and convalescent COVID-19. The analysed material was cDNA or gDNA that came from T cells, B-cell-depleted T cells, or PBMCs.

Germline CDR1 and CDR2: KGHSH and LQKENI. The CDR3 has 14 amino acids. Trimming took 5 bases from V and 6 from J, leaving 16 bases between them. This chain joins TRBV18 and TRBJ1-2; possibly TRBD1 for D (5 bases). The receptor was isolated from a man aged 65-85 years with active or convalescent COVID-19. The sequenced material came from peripheral blood. The CDR3 loop is CASSAEDTWDGYTF. The CDR3, as DNA: TGTGCCAGCTCAGCAGAGGACACTTGGGATGGCTACACCTTC.